This TCR beta chain emerged from a study of early T cells in non-severe SARS-CoV-2 infection. Study overall: With bulk RNA from unsorted whole blood as input, sequencing yielded unpaired chains.

TCRdb ran MiXCR on the 5' RACE reads and lists one entry per CDR3 protein. This table has around 60,000 distinct CDR3 sequences, roughly a fifth appearing once. Germline loops: CDR1 WSHSY, CDR2 SAAADI. The length of the CDR3 is 14 residues. With 3 bases removed from V and 6 bases from J, the gap between germline ends came to 15 bases. This clonotype was seen many times. Sequencing used whole blood, obtained at baseline. The receptor comes from an adult who was a healthcare worker with PCR-confirmed SARS-CoV-2 infection or an uninfected control (not recorded which). The rearrangement uses TRBV10-2 and TRBJ2-7; D remains unclear. The CDR3 DNA sequence: TGCGCCAGCAGTGATTTCCAGGAACCGGTCGAGCAGTACTTC. Translation: CASSDFQEPVEQYF.